Presented here are 2 T cell receptor beta chains from one specimen sequenced in a study of monozygotic twins with inflammatory bowel disease. With the 5' RACE reads reprocessed, TCRdb shows one record per CDR3 protein and no DNA. The sample holds some 83,000 distinct CDR3 sequences. Sequencing was done on a sample of blood. The receptors stem from a human donor with ulcerative colitis or Crohn's disease, or a healthy co-twin of an affected twin (not recorded which).

The gene calls are TRBV7-9 and TRBJ1-5; absent DNA, TCRdb's TRBD1 call cannot be checked. Looked up from germline, CDR1 is SEHNR and CDR2 is FQNEAQ (reference sequence). CDR3 length equals 14 residues. CDR3 sequence reads: CASSSTGYDQPQHF.

This chain links TRBV5-1 with TRBJ2-7; TCRdb proposes TRBD1, but this gene call is untestable without DNA. CDR3 length: 15 amino acids. The germline gives CDR1 SGHRS, CDR2 YFSETQ. The CDR3 reads CASSLGPTDTYEQYF.